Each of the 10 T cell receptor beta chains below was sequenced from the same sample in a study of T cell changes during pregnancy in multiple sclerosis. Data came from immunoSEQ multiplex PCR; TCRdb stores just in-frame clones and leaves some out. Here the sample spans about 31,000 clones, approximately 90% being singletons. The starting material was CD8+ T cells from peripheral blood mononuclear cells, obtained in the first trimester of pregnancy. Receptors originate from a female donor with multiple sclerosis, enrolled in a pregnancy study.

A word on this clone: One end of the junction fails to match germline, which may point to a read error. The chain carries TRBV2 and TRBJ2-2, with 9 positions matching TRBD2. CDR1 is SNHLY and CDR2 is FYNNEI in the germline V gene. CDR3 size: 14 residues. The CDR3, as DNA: TGTGCCAGCCGGGCGGGGGGGAACGCCGGGGAGCTGTTTTTT. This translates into CASRAGGNAGELFF.

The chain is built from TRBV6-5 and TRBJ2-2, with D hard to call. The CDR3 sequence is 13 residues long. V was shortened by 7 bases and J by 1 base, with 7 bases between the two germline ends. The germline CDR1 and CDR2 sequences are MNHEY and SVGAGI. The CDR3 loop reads CASTPGNTGELFF. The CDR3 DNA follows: TGTGCCAGCACCCCAGGGAACACCGGGGAGCTGTTTTTT.

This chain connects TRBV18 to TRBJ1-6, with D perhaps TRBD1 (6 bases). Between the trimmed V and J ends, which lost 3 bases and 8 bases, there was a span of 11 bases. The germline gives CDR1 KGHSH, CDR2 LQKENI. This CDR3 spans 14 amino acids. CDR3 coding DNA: TGTGCCAGCTCACCTTCACAGGGCTATTCACCCCTCCACTTT. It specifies CASSPSQGYSPLHF.

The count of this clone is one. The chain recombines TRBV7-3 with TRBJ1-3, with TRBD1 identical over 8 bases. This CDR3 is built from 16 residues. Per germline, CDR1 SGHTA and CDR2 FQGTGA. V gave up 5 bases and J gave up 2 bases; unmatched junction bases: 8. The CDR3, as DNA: TGTGCCAGCAGCCTAGGACAGGGAGAAACTGGAAACACCATATATTTT. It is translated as CASSLGQGETGNTIYF.

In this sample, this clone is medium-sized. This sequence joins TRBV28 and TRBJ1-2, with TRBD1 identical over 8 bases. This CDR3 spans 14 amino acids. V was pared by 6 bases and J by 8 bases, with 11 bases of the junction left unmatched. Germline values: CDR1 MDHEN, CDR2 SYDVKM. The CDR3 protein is CASRDRETRGGYTF. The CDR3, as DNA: TGTGCCAGCAGGGACAGGGAAACAAGGGGGGGCTACACCTTC.

CDR3 sequence reads: CASRTSLTNTGELFF. The CDR3, as DNA: TGTGCCAGCCGGACTAGCCTAACGAACACCGGGGAGCTGTTTTTT. This chain connects TRBV27 to TRBJ2-2, with 8 bases aligning to TRBD2. The CDR3 has 15 residues. Germline trimming cut 8 bases from V and 0 bases from J; bases unmatched to any gene: 5. Looked up from germline, CDR1 is MNHEY and CDR2 is SMNVEV (reference sequence).

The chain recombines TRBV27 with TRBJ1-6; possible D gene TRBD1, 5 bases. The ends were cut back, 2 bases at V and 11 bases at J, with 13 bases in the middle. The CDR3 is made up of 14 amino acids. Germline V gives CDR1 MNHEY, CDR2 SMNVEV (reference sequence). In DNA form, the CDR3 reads TGTGCCAGCAGTTTAGGGGCAGACACAACACCCCTCCACTTT. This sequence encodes CASSLGADTTPLHF.

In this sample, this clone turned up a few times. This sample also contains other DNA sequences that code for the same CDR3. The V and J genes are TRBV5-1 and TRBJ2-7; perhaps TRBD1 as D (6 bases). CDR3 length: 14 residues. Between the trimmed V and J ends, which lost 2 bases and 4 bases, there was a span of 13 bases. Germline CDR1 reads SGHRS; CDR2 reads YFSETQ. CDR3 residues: CASSLKQGFYEQYF. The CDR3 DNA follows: TGCGCCAGCAGCTTAAAACAGGGATTTTACGAGCAGTACTTC. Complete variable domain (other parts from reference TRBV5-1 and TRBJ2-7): KAGVTQTPRYLIKTRGQQVTLSCSPISGHRSVSWYQQTPGQGLQFLFEYFSETQRNKGNFPGRFSGRQFSNSRSEMNVSTLELGDSALYLCASSLKQGFYEQYFGPGTRLTVT.

The CDR3 sequence is CASSPSGVGNEQFF. The CDR3 region has the DNA TGTGCCAGCAGCCCCTCCGGGGTTGGGAATGAGCAGTTCTTC. The rearrangement joins TRBV9 to TRBJ2-1; D is perhaps TRBD2 (5 bases). Trimming pared 4 bases from V and 7 bases from J, leaving 15 bases between. CDR3 length equals 14 residues. The germline V gene encodes CDR1 SGDLS and CDR2 YYNGEE.

In DNA, the CDR3 is TGTGCCAGCAGCTTCGCAGGCACTGAAGCTTTCTTT. It encodes CASSFAGTEAFF. The chain recombines TRBV28 with TRBJ1-1; the D is unclear. V was shortened by 6 bases and J by 4 bases, with 9 bases between the two germline ends. CDR1 and CDR2 from the germline V gene are MDHEN and SYDVKM. The CDR3 is made up of 12 amino acids.